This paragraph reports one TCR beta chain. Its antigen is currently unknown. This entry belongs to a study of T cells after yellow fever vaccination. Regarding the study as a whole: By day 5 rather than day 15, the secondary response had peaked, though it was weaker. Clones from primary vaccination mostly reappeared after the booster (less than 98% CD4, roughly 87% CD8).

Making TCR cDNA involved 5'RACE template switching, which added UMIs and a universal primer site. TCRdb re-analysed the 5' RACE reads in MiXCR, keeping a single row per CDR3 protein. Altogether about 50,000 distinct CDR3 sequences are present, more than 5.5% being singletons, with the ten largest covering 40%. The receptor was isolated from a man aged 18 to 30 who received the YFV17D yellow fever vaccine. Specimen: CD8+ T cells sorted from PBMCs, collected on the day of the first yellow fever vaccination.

CDR3 region: CASSFAGANVLTF. The CDR3 DNA sequence: TGTGCCAGCAGCTTCGCCGGGGCCAACGTCCTGACTTTC. This chain connects TRBV7-9 to TRBJ2-6; D remains ambiguous. Per germline, CDR1 SEHNR and CDR2 FQNEAQ (reference sequence). CDR3 length: 13 residues. Trimming pared 3 bases from V and 4 bases from J, leaving 4 bases between.